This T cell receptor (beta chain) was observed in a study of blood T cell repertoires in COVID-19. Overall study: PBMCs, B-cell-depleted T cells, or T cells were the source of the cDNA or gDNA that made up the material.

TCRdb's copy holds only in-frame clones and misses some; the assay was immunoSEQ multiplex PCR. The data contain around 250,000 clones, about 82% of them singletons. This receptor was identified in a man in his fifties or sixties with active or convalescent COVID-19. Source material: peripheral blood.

The CDR3, as DNA: TGTGCCAGCACCCCAGGGGCCCTAAAGAACAATGAGCAGTTCTTC. Translating gives CASTPGALKNNEQFF. This chain connects TRBV28 to TRBJ2-1; maybe TRBD1 (6 bases). The CDR3 spans 15 residues. Deletions cut 7 bases from V and 5 bases from J, with 18 bases between. Per the germline V gene, CDR1 is MDHEN and CDR2 is SYDVKM.